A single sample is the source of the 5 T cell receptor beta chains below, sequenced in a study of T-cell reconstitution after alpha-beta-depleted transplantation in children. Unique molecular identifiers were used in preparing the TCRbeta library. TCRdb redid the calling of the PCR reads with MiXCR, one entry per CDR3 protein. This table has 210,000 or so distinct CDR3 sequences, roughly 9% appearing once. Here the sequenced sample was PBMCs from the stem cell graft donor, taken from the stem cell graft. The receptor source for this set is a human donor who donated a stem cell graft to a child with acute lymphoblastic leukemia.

This CDR3 is CSASRFGDSNQPQHF. CDR3 nucleotide sequence: TGCAGTGCAAGTCGGTTCGGGGATAGCAATCAGCCCCAGCATTTT. The rearrangement links TRBV20-1 to TRBJ1-5; D gene ambiguous. This CDR3 has 15 amino acids. Trimming shortened V by 6 bases and J by 0 bases, and 15 bases separated the two germline ends. Germline V gene sequence: CDR1 DFQATT, CDR2 SNEGSKA (reference sequence).

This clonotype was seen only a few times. DNA for the CDR3: TGTGCCAGCAGCCAGGCTACAGGGGGTAAACAGCCCCAGCATTTT. Its translation: CASSQATGGKQPQHF. This rearrangement joins TRBV3-1 to TRBJ1-5, with TRBD1 identical over 8 bases. The CDR3 has 15 residues. Per the germline V gene, CDR1 is LGHDT and CDR2 is YNNKEL (reference sequence). Trimming cost V 3 bases and J 7 bases; bases outside gene matches: 8.

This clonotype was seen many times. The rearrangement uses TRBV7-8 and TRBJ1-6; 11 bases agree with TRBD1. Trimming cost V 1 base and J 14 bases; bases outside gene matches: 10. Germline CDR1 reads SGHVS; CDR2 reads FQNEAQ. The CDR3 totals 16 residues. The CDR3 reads CASSLGEPGTGGTLHF. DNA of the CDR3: TGTGCCAGCAGCTTAGGGGAACCCGGGACAGGGGGGACCCTCCACTTT.

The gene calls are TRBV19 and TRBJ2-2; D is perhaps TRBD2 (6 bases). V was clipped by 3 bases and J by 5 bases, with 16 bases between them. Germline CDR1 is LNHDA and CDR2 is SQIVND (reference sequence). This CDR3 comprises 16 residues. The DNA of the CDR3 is TGTGCCAGTAGTATTCCCCTACGGAGGGATACCGGGGAGCTGTTTTTT. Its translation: CASSIPLRRDTGELFF.

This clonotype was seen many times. The CDR3, as DNA: TGTGCCAGCAGCACCGGGACAGGGCACGAGACCCAGTACTTC. Translated, it gives CASSTGTGHETQYF. J is TRBJ2-5 and V is TRBV14, with TRBD1 matching over 9 bases. Germline values: CDR1 SGHDN, CDR2 FVKESK. The CDR3 is 14 amino acids. Trimming took 5 bases from V and 5 from J; bases not matched to a gene: 6.